Below are 8 T cell receptor beta chains sequenced from a single sample in a study of T cell responses to AZD1222 COVID-19 vaccine. Measured with immunoSEQ multiplex PCR; TCRdb has only the in-frame clones, and not every one. This table holds about 120,000 clones, approximately 90% found once. Sequencing was performed on peripheral blood, taken 28 days after the second AZD1222 dose. These receptors all stem from an adult who received the AZD1222 COVID-19 vaccine.

J is TRBJ2-5 and V is TRBV18; the D is unclear. In germline, CDR1 is KGHSH, CDR2 LQKENI. Trimming removed 0 bases at V and 2 bases at J, with 7 bases between. This CDR3 is built from 14 residues. In nucleotides, the CDR3 is TGTGCCAGCTCACCACCGCACAGACAAGAGACCCAGTACTTC. It yields the protein CASSPPHRQETQYF.

The chain is built from TRBV27 and TRBJ2-1; D call uncertain. With 5 bases removed from V and 5 bases from J, the gap between germline ends came to 16 bases. Germline values: CDR1 MNHEY, CDR2 SMNVEV (reference sequence). The CDR3 covers 15 residues. This chain's CDR3 is CASSSRAHNNNEQFF. The CDR3 coding sequence is TGTGCCAGCAGTAGCCGAGCCCACAATAACAATGAGCAGTTCTTC.

The chain employs TRBV5-5 and TRBJ2-3; D is unclear. The CDR3 is made up of 15 amino acids. The germline V gene has CDR1 SGHKS and CDR2 YYEKEE (reference sequence). Trimming cost V 1 base and J 0 bases, with 9 bases left between them. DNA for the CDR3: TGTGCCAGCAGCTTGATCCCCGGGAGCACAGATACGCAGTATTTT. Translating gives CASSLIPGSTDTQYF.

The chain recombines TRBV30 with TRBJ2-3; weak D call: TRBD2 (7 bases). The germline CDR1 and CDR2 sequences are GTSNPN and SVGIG (reference sequence). Between the trimmed V and J ends, which lost 2 bases and 4 bases, there was a span of 13 bases. The CDR3 spans 14 residues. In DNA form, the CDR3 reads TGTGCCTGGAGTCGTGGGGGGGCGTCAGATACGCAGTATTTT. This codes for CAWSRGGASDTQYF. The full variable domain, in which reference TRBV30 and TRBJ2-3 provide the parts outside the CDR3, is SQTIHQWPATLVQPVGSPLSLECTVEGTSNPNLYWYRQAAGRGLQLLFYSVGIGQISSEVPQNLSASRPQDRQFILSSKKLLLSDSGFYLCAWSRGGASDTQYFGPGTRLTVL.

J is TRBJ1-3 and V is TRBV5-1, with D possibly matching TRBD1 (5 bases). V was clipped by 0 bases and J by 4 bases, with 8 bases between them. CDR3 length equals 14 residues. Per the germline V gene, CDR1 is SGHRS and CDR2 is YFSETQ. The CDR3 region is CASSLVGVGNTIYF. The CDR3 region has the DNA TGCGCCAGCAGCTTGGTAGGGGTCGGAAACACCATATATTTT.

The chain combines TRBV25-1 with TRBJ1-2, with 7 bases matching TRBD1. The junction had 5 bases not matched to a gene; V was cut back by 8 bases and J by 5 bases. Germline V gives CDR1 MGHDK, CDR2 SYGVNS. The CDR3 loop spans 12 amino acids. CDR3 nucleotide sequence: TGTGCCAGCTTAGGACAGGCTTATGGCTACACCTTC. As protein: CASLGQAYGYTF.

This chain joins TRBV7-9 and TRBJ2-1, with 9 bases matching TRBD2. The CDR3 has 17 residues. J was trimmed by 1 base and V by 0 bases; bases with no gene match: 4. The germline V gene has CDR1 SEHNR and CDR2 FQNEAQ (reference sequence). The CDR3 region is CASSLAVGLASYNEQFF. The CDR3 DNA follows: TGTGCCAGCAGCTTAGCTGTGGGACTAGCATCCTACAATGAGCAGTTCTTC.

The CDR3 DNA follows: TGTGCCAGCAGCGCGACGACTAGCAAAGCCGGCACAGATACGCAGTATTTT. This sequence encodes CASSATTSKAGTDTQYF. The V call is TRBV9, the J call TRBJ2-3, with 7 bases matching TRBD2. CDR3 length: 17 amino acids. V lost 3 bases, J lost 1 base, and 11 bases stayed unmatched. CDR1 SGDLS and CDR2 YYNGEE come from the germline V gene.